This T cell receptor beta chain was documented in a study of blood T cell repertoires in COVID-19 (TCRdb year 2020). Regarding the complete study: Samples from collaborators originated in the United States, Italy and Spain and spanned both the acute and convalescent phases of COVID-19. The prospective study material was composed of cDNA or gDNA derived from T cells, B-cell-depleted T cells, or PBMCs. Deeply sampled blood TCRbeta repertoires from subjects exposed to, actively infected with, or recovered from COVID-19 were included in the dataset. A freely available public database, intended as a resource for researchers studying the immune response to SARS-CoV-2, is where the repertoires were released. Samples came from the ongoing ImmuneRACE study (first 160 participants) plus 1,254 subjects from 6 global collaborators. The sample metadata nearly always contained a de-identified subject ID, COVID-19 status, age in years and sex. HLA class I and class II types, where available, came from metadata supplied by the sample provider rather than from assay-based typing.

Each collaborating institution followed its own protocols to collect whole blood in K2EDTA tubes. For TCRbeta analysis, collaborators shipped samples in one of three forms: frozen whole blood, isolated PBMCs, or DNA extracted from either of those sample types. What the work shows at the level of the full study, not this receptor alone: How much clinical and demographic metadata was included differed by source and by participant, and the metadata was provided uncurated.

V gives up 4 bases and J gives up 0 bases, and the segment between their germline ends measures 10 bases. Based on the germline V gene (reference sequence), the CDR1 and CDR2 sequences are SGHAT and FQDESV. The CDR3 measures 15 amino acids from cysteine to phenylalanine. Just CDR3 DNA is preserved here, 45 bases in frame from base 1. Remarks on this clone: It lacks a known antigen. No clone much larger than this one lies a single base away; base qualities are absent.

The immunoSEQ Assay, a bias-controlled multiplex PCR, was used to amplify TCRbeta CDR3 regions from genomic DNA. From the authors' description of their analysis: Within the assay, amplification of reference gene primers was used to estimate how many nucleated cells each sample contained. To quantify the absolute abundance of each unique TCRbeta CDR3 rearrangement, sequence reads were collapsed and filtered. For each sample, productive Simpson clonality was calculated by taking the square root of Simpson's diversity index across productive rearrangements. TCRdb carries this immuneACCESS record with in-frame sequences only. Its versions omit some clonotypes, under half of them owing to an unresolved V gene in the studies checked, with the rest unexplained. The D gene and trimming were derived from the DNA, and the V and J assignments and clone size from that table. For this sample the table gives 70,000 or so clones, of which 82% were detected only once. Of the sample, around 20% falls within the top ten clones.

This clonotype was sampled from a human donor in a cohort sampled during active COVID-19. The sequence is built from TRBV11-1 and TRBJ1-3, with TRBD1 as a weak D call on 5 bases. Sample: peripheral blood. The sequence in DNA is TGTGCCAGCAGCTCTTGGACACTCTCTGGAAACACCATATATTTT. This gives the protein CASSSWTLSGNTIYF.